This TCR beta chain was identified in a study of T cell responses to AZD1222 COVID-19 vaccine. Background on the study: Second doses that came at about 4 or about 12 weeks were put together. Regarding the study as a whole: Repertoires in all cases were sampled only once the peak T cell response had passed. Seropositive AZD1222 recipients at baseline numbered only 6 or 7. Targeting of unmutated variant regions was reportedly seen in nearly half of spike-specific TCRs.

CDR3 length equals 14 residues. The germline V gene encodes CDR1 SGHTA and CDR2 FQGNSA. Trimming removed 7 bases at V and 0 bases at J, with 10 bases between. Data came from immunoSEQ multiplex PCR; TCRdb stores just in-frame clones and leaves some out. The repertoire has roughly 190,000 clones, roughly 92% of them found once; the top ten carry approximately 1.4%. Note on this clone: No antigen is known for it.

The source is an adult in good health. The rearrangement links TRBV7-2 to TRBJ1-3; D not resolved. The specimen was peripheral blood, collected on day 0 of AZD1222 vaccination. CDR3 sequence: CASNSRLSGNTIYF. DNA for the CDR3: TGTGCCAGCAATTCGCGCCTCTCTGGAAACACCATATATTTT.